This T cell receptor (beta chain) was recorded in a study of control samples from healthy donors and cancer patients. Assay: immunoSEQ multiplex PCR; the TCRdb copy retains only in-frame clones and omits some. The sample lists 150,000 to 200,000 clones; 90% were seen once. Germline CDR1 is MDHEN and CDR2 is SYDVKM. The CDR3 contains 15 residues. Trimming pared 4 bases from V and 2 bases from J, leaving 14 bases between. This clonotype was sampled from a woman in her 50s in good health. Sequences were obtained from blood. The chain uses TRBV28 and TRBJ1-2; weak D call: TRBD1 (5 bases). CDR3 in amino acids: CASSSSGTANYGYTF. As DNA, the CDR3 is TGTGCCAGCAGTTCCTCCGGGACGGCCAACTATGGCTACACCTTC.